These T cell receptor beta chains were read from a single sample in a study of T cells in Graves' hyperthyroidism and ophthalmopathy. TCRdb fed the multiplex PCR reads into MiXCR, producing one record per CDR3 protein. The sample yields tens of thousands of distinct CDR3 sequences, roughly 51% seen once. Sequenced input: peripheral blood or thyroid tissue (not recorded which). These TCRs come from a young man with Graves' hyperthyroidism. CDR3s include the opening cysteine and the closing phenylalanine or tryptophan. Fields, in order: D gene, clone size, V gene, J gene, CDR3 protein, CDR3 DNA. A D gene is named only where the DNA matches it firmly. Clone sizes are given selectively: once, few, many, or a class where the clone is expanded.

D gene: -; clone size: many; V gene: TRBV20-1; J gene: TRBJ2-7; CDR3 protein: CSAPPAKAGHHEQYF; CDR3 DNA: TGCAGTGCTCCCCCTGCTAAGGCAGGGCACCACGAGCAGTACTTC
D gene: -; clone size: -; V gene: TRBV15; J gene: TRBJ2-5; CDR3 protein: CATSLRSQETQYF; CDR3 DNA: TGTGCCACCAGTTTGCGGTCGCAAGAGACCCAGTACTTC
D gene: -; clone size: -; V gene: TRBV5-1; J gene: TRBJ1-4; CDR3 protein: CASSLGTGNEKLFF; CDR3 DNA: TGCGCCAGCAGCTTGGGAACAGGGAATGAAAAACTGTTTTTT
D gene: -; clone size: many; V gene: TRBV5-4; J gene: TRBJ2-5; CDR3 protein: CASSLGQDGTQYF; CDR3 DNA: TGTGCCAGCAGCTTGGGCCAGGACGGGACCCAGTACTTC
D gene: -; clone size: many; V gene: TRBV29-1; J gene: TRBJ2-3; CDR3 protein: CSVQPQGSDTQYF; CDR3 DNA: TGCAGCGTTCAGCCACAGGGCTCAGATACGCAGTATTTT
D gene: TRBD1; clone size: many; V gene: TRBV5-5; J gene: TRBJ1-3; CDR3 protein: CASTYRPGTETSGNTIYF; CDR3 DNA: TGTGCCAGCACATACCGACCCGGGACAGAGACCTCTGGAAACACCATATATTTT
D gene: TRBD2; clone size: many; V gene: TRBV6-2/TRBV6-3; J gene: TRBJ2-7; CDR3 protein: CASSLLADYEQYF; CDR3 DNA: TGTGCCAGCAGTCTACTAGCGGACTACGAGCAGTACTTC
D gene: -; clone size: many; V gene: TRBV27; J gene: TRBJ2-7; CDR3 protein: CASSQGYEQYF; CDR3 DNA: TGTGCCAGCAGTCAGGGTTACGAGCAGTACTTC
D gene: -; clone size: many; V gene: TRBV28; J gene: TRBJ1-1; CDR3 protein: CASSPPGIEDTEAFF; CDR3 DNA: TGTGCCAGCAGCCCACCTGGGATCGAGGACACTGAAGCTTTCTTT
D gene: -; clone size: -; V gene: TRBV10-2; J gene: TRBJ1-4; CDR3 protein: CASSATGGKLFF; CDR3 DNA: TGCGCCAGCAGCGCGACGGGGGGAAAACTGTTTTTT
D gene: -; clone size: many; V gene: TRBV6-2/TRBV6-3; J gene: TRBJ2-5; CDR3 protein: CASMRGRQETQYF; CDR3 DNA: TGTGCCAGCATGAGGGGTCGCCAAGAGACCCAGTACTTC
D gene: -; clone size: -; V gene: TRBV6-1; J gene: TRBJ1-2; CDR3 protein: CAGSERKSYGYTF; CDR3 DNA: TGTGCCGGCAGTGAAAGGAAATCCTATGGCTACACCTTC
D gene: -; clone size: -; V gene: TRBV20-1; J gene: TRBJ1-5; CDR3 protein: CSAQAEGFANQPQHF; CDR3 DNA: TGCAGTGCCCAGGCGGAGGGGTTCGCCAATCAGCCCCAGCATTTT
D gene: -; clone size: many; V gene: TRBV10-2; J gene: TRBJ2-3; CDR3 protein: CASSEDGSEASTDTQYF; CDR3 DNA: TGCGCCAGCAGTGAAGACGGGTCGGAGGCTAGCACAGATACGCAGTATTTT
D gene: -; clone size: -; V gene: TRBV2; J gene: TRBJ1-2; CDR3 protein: CAGSEFEGLSYTF; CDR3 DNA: TGTGCCGGCAGTGAATTCGAGGGGCTCAGCTACACCTTC
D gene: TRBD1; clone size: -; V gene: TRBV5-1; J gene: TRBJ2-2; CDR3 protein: CASSLPRNRGTAGELFF; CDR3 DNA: TGCGCCAGCAGCCTGCCTCGGAACAGGGGTACGGCCGGGGAGCTGTTTTTT